Below, 28 T cell receptor beta chains from the same sample are listed, as sequenced in a study of T cells in localized non-small cell lung cancer. The repertoire was sequenced with immunoSEQ multiplex PCR; TCRdb's copy has only in-frame clones and lacks some. This table holds 500 to 750 clones, 20% to 30% found once. Here the sequenced sample was normal lung tissue next to the tumor, taken before any cancer treatment. These receptors came from a woman aged 40 to 75 with stage I squamous cell lung carcinoma.

The chain combines TRBV19 with TRBJ2-1; 10 bases align to TRBD1. J was trimmed by 8 bases and V by 3 bases; bases with no gene match: 7. CDR3 length equals 15 residues. Germline CDR1 and CDR2: LNHDA and SQIVND (reference sequence). CDR3 protein: CASSMGQGFYYEQFF. The CDR3 nucleotides are TGTGCCAGTAGTATGGGACAGGGGTTTTACTATGAGCAGTTCTTC.

The chain employs TRBV18 and TRBJ2-1; 8 nucleotides match TRBD2. CDR1 is KGHSH and CDR2 is LQKENI in the germline V gene. The junction had 7 bases not matched to a gene; V was cut back by 4 bases and J by 5 bases. CDR3 length: 15 amino acids. The CDR3 DNA follows: TGTGCCAGCTCACTTTTAGCGGGAATGGACAATGAGCAGTTCTTC. This encodes CASSLLAGMDNEQFF.

This clone has a handful of counts. The chain is built from TRBV29-1 and TRBJ1-1, with D unclear. CDR1 and CDR2 (germline): SQVTM, ANQGSEA. The germline V and J ends were trimmed by 3 bases and 6 bases, with 11 bases remaining between them. The CDR3 is 12 amino acids. The CDR3 loop is CSVDRQSSEAFF. CDR3 nucleotide sequence: TGCAGCGTTGATAGGCAGTCGTCTGAAGCTTTCTTT.

The chain employs TRBV6-8 and TRBJ2-5; 7 bases fit TRBD2. V shed 8 bases, J shed 5 bases, and the junction held 8 bases outside the gene matches. CDR3 length: 13 amino acids. Germline V lookup: CDR1 MNHGY, CDR2 SAAAGT. CDR3: CASRGMGGETQYF. The DNA of the CDR3 is TGTGCCAGCCGGGGGATGGGGGGGGAGACCCAGTACTTC.

This clone was recorded a few times. The read stops 1 residue short of the end of the CDR3; the missing end is completed from the germline J gene. This rearrangement joins TRBV10-3 to TRBJ1-2, with D possibly TRBD1 on 6 matching bases. The germline CDR1 and CDR2 sequences are ENHRY and SYGVKD. With 0 bases removed from V and 7 bases from J, the gap between germline ends came to 15 bases. This CDR3 is built from 15 residues. The sequenced part of the CDR3 DNA is TGTGCCATCAGTGAGTCGGGGGCGCGGATGGGTGGCTACACC. Protein: CAISESGARMGGYT. From start to end, the CDR3 is CAISESGARMGGYTF.

This clone was observed a handful of times. This sequence joins TRBV19 and TRBJ2-1; tentative D call: TRBD1 (6 bases). This CDR3 is built from 13 residues. Trimming removed 4 bases from V and 9 bases from J, with 13 bases in between. Germline loops: CDR1 LNHDA, CDR2 SQIVND (reference sequence). The CDR3 reads CASSTQGEGEQFF. The CDR3 coding sequence is TGTGCCAGTAGTACACAGGGTGAAGGTGAGCAGTTCTTC.

This chain joins TRBV28 and TRBJ1-1; weak D call: TRBD1 (6 bases). Trimming removed 8 bases from V and 2 bases from J, with 18 bases in between. The CDR3 contains 15 residues. Germline CDR1 reads MDHEN; CDR2 reads SYDVKM. The CDR3 here is CASRGGAEGNTEAFF. CDR3 bases: TGTGCCAGCCGGGGGGGCGCGGAGGGAAACACTGAAGCTTTCTTT.

The rearrangement joins TRBV28 to TRBJ1-5; the D gene is possibly TRBD1 (5 bases). Germline V gives CDR1 MDHEN, CDR2 SYDVKM. Trimming cost V 6 bases and J 0 bases, with 9 bases left between them. CDR3 length: 14 residues. The CDR3 sequence: CASRQGGSNQPQHF. In DNA form, the CDR3 reads TGTGCCAGCAGGCAGGGAGGTAGCAATCAGCCCCAGCATTTT.

The rearrangement uses TRBV29-1 and TRBJ2-1, with D possibly matching TRBD1 (6 bases). Germline CDR1 reads SQVTM; CDR2 reads ANQGSEA. The CDR3 is 12 amino acids. Trimming took 6 bases from V and 1 from J, leaving 7 bases between them. The CDR3 bases are TGCAGCGTCAGGGGTTCCTACAATGAGCAGTTCTTC. The encoded protein is CSVRGSYNEQFF.

J is TRBJ2-1 and V is TRBV28; no firm D call. Trimming left V 3 bases short and J 8 bases short, with 20 bases between. Germline V gene sequence: CDR1 MDHEN, CDR2 SYDVKM. The CDR3 extends over 16 amino acids. In nucleotides, the CDR3 is TGTGCCAGCAGTTTCCCCAATAGAAATTCAGGCGATGAGCAGTTCTTC. This translates into CASSFPNRNSGDEQFF.

J is TRBJ1-1 and V is TRBV6-8; the match to TRBD1 covers 7 bases. Germline V gene data show CDR1 as MNHGY and CDR2 as SAAAGT. The CDR3 sequence is 14 residues long. V dropped 6 bases and J dropped 1; count of bases not matched to a gene: 5. The CDR3 DNA reads TGTGCCAGCAGAGCAGGGGGTACGAACACTGAAGCTTTCTTT. The encoded protein is CASRAGGTNTEAFF.

This clone came up a few times. The chain is built from TRBV5-1 and TRBJ1-2; the D is unclear. The CDR3 has 16 amino acids. V lost 4 bases to trimming and J lost 4 bases, with 20 bases between them. The germline V gene has CDR1 SGHRS and CDR2 YFSETQ. The CDR3 here is CASSADGPLSSYGYTF. For the CDR3, the DNA is TGCGCCAGCAGCGCGGATGGACCTTTGTCTAGCTATGGCTACACCTTC.

This clone ranks as medium-sized. V and J are TRBV6-8 and TRBJ1-2; 8 positions match TRBD1. The trim removed 7 bases at V and 3 bases at J, leaving 7 bases unmatched. This CDR3 has 14 amino acids. Per the germline V gene, CDR1 is MNHGY and CDR2 is SAAAGT. CDR3 DNA sequence: TGTGCCAGCAACCCAACAGGGGGTTACTATGGCTACACCTTC. Translating it yields CASNPTGGYYGYTF.

The gene calls are TRBV28 and TRBJ2-6; possibly TRBD1 or TRBD2 for D (5 bases each). The V end lost 7 bases, the J end lost 0 bases, and 13 bases lay between the germline ends. Germline lookup yields CDR1 MDHEN and CDR2 SYDVKM. The CDR3 is 16 residues long. The CDR3 DNA reads as TGTGCCAGCAAGAGGGGATTGAGCTCTGGGGCCAACGTCCTGACTTTC. This gives the protein CASKRGLSSGANVLTF.

This chain links TRBV19 with TRBJ2-2; D ambiguous. Germline loops: CDR1 LNHDA, CDR2 SQIVND (reference sequence). The CDR3 has 13 residues. The DNA of the CDR3 is TGTGCTAGCACAGATGCGAACACCGGGGAGCTGTTTTTT. Encoded protein: CASTDANTGELFF.

The V gene is TRBV9, the J gene TRBJ1-1; tentative D call: TRBD1 (6 bases). The CDR3 has 14 residues. Trimming removed 0 bases at V and 7 bases at J, with 13 bases between. Per germline, CDR1 SGDLS and CDR2 YYNGEE. The CDR3: CASSVVPGADEAFF. In nucleotides, the CDR3 is TGTGCCAGCAGCGTAGTCCCGGGGGCAGATGAAGCTTTCTTT.

This chain connects TRBV19 to TRBJ2-7; weak D call: TRBD2 (6 bases). Looked up from germline, CDR1 is LNHDA and CDR2 is SQIVND (reference sequence). The CDR3 totals 14 residues. The germline V and J ends were trimmed by 3 bases and 5 bases, with 14 bases remaining between them. CDR3 bases: TGTGCCAGTAGTATCCGGGACTCGCGGAACGAGCAGTACTTC. Encoded protein: CASSIRDSRNEQYF.

Judged by abundance, this clone is medium-sized. The rearrangement links TRBV11-3 to TRBJ2-7; TRBD1 agrees at 8 bases. This CDR3 contains 14 residues. Germline values: CDR1 SGHNT, CDR2 YENEEA. V shed 3 bases and J 4 bases; nucleotides not matched to a gene: 5. The CDR3 is CASSFQDRAYEQYF. CDR3 DNA sequence: TGTGCCAGCAGCTTTCAGGACAGGGCTTACGAGCAGTACTTC.

This clone occurred a few times. The V call is TRBV28, the J call TRBJ1-1; D uncertain. Trimming removed 2 bases at V and 2 bases at J, with 3 bases between. This CDR3 comprises 12 residues. Germline assignment: CDR1 MDHEN and CDR2 SYDVKM. Written as DNA, the CDR3 is TGTGCCAGCAGTTTAGTAAACACTGAAGCTTTCTTT. It codes for CASSLVNTEAFF.

The chain carries TRBV11-3 and TRBJ2-7, with D unresolved. Trimming took 3 bases from V and 2 from J, leaving 11 bases between them. Germline-derived CDR1 and CDR2 are SGHNT and YENEEA. CDR3 length: 14 residues. DNA for the CDR3: TGTGCCAGCAGCTTGTTGAGGACCACCTACGAGCAGTACTTC. It is translated as CASSLLRTTYEQYF.

This chain uses TRBV11-3 with TRBJ1-2; 8 bases are a match to TRBD1. CDR1 and CDR2 from the germline V gene are SGHNT and YENEEA. The CDR3 has 15 residues. V trimming: 4 bases; J trimming: 8 bases; junction bases outside the gene matches: 12. The DNA of the CDR3 is TGTGCCAGCAGCTCTGGGACAGGTGGATCGAGGGGCTACACCTTC. It translates to CASSSGTGGSRGYTF. Based on the CDR3 plus reference TRBV11-3 and TRBJ1-2, the full variable domain is EAGVVQSPRYKIIEKKQPVAFWCNPISGHNTLYWYLQNLGQGPELLIRYENEEAVDDSQLPKDRFSAERLKGVDSTLKIQPAELGDSAVYLCASSSGTGGSRGYTFGSGTRLTVV.

By frequency in the sample, this clone is hyperexpanded (1% or more). The rearrangement uses TRBV28 and TRBJ1-1; no clear D gene. V lost 7 bases and J 1 base, leaving 16 bases between the germline ends. CDR3 length: 15 amino acids. Germline V gene sequence: CDR1 MDHEN, CDR2 SYDVKM. DNA of the CDR3: TGTGCCAGCACCTCCCCGGATCATGAGAACACTGAAGCTTTCTTT. This gives the protein CASTSPDHENTEAFF. The full variable domain, its missing parts supplied by reference TRBV28 and TRBJ1-1, is DVKVTQSSRYLVKRTGEKVFLECVQDMDHENMFWYRQDPGLGLRLIYFSYDVKMKEKGDIPEGYSVSREKKERFSLILESASTNQTSMYLCASTSPDHENTEAFFGQGTRLTVV.

This clone was counted only a few times. The rearrangement joins TRBV9 to TRBJ2-7, with D perhaps TRBD2 (5 bases). V lost 4 bases and J 2 bases, leaving 16 bases between the germline ends. The length of the CDR3 is 15 residues. Germline loops: CDR1 SGDLS, CDR2 YYNGEE. The CDR3 region is CASSPREGLTYEQYF. CDR3 nucleotide sequence: TGTGCCAGCAGCCCCCGGGAAGGGCTTACCTACGAGCAGTACTTC.

This clone is labeled medium-sized. V and J are TRBV11-3 and TRBJ2-1; 8 bases are shared with TRBD2. The J segment lost 5 bases and the V segment lost 2 bases, leaving 5 bases of the junction unmatched. Germline lookup yields CDR1 SGHNT and CDR2 YENEEA. CDR3 size: 15 residues. The CDR3 coding sequence is TGTGCCAGCAGCTTACAAGCGGGAGCCCACAATGAGCAGTTCTTC. Translated, it gives CASSLQAGAHNEQFF.

The J gene is TRBJ2-7, the V gene TRBV5-1; 11 bases are shared with TRBD2. V lost 4 bases to trimming and J lost 3 bases; unmatched junction nucleotides: 3. CDR3 length: 14 residues. Germline CDR1 SGHRS, CDR2 YFSETQ. The CDR3 DNA follows: TGCGCCAGCAGCCCCGGACTAGCGGGCTACGAGCAGTACTTC. Its translation: CASSPGLAGYEQYF.

The J gene is TRBJ2-5, the V gene TRBV19; a possible D gene is TRBD2 (5 bases). The germline CDR1 and CDR2 sequences are LNHDA and SQIVND (reference sequence). V was trimmed by 6 bases and J by 7 bases, leaving 18 bases between them. The CDR3 is 14 residues long. CDR3 DNA sequence: TGTGCCAGTAGCCTCGGACTTCAGGACGGGACCCAGTACTTC. Amino acid sequence: CASSLGLQDGTQYF.

This clone appeared a single time. The chain employs TRBV29-1 and TRBJ1-1; no reliable D call. The CDR3 is made up of 13 amino acids. Trimming removed 6 bases at V and 4 bases at J, with 15 bases between. Germline V gives CDR1 SQVTM, CDR2 ANQGSEA. CDR3: CSVRSVAATEAFF. DNA of the CDR3: TGCAGCGTCCGTTCGGTTGCCGCCACTGAAGCTTTCTTT.

This clone is large within its sample. The same CDR3 is also encoded by other DNA sequences in this sample. The chain joins TRBV6-8 to TRBJ1-1; no reliable D call. There are 14 residues in the CDR3. Deletions cut 0 bases from V and 3 bases from J, with 8 bases between. Germline assignment: CDR1 MNHGY and CDR2 SAAAGT. CDR3 amino acids: CASSYSFLDTEAFF. CDR3 bases: TGTGCCAGCAGTTACTCGTTCTTGGACACTGAAGCTTTCTTT.